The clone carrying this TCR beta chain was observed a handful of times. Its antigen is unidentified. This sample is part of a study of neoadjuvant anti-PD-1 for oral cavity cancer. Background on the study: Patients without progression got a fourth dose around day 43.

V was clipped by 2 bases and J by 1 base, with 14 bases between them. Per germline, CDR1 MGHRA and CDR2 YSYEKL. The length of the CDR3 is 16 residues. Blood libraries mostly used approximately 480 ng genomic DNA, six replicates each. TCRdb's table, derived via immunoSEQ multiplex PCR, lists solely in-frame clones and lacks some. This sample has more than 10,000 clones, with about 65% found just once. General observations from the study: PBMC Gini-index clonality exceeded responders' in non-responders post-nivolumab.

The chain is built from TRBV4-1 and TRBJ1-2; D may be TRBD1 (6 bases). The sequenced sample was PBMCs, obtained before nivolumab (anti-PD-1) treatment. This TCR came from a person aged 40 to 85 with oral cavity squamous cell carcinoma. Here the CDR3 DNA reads TGCGCCAGCAGCCAATCTCAGCAGGGGAATAACTATGGCTACACCTTC. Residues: CASSQSQQGNNYGYTF.